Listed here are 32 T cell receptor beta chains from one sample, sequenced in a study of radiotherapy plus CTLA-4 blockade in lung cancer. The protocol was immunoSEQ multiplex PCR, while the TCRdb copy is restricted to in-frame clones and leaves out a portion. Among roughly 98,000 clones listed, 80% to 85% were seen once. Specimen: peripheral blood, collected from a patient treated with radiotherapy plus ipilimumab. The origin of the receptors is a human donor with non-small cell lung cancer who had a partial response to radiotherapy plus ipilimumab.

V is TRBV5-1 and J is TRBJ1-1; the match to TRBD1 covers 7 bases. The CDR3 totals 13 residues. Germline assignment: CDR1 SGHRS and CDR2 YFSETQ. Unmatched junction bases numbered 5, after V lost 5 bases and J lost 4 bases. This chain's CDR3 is CASRVQGLTEAFF. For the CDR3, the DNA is TGCGCCAGCAGGGTACAGGGGCTCACTGAAGCTTTCTTT.

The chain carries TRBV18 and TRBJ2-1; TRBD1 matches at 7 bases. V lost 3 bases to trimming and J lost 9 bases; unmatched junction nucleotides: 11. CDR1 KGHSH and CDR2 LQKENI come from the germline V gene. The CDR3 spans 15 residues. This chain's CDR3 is CASSPSTGIPGEQFF. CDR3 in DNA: TGTGCCAGCTCACCGTCGACAGGGATACCGGGTGAGCAGTTCTTC.

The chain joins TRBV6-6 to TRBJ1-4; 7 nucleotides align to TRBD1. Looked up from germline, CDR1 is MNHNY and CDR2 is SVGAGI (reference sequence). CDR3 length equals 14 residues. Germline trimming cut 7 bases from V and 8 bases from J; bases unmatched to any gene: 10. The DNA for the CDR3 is TGTGCCAGCATTGACAGGGTTTCAGAAGAAAAACTGTTTTTT. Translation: CASIDRVSEEKLFF.

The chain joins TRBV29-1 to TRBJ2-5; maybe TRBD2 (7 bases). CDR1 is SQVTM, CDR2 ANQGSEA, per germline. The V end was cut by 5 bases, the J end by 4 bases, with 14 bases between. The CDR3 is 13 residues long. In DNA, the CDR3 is TGCAGCGTTAGGGGGGGCGGTGGAGAGACCCAGTACTTC. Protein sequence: CSVRGGGGETQYF. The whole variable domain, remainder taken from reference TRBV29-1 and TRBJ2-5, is SAVISQKPSRDICQRGTSLTIQCQVDSQVTMMFWYRQQPGQSLTLIATANQGSEATYESGFVIDKFPISRPNLTFSTLTVSNMSPEDSSIYLCSVRGGGGETQYFGPGTRLLVL.

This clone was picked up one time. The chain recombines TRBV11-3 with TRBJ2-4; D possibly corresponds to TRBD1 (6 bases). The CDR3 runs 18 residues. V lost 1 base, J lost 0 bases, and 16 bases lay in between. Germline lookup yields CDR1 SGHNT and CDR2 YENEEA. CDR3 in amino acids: CASSLVSDRLLAKNIQYF. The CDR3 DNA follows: TGTGCCAGCAGCTTAGTTTCGGACAGATTACTAGCCAAAAACATTCAGTACTTC.

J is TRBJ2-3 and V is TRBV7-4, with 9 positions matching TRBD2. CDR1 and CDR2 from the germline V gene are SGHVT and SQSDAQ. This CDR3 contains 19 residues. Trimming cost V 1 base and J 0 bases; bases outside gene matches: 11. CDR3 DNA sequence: TGTGCCAGCAGCTTAGGTTCTAGCGGGGTTCGCCCTAGCACAGATACGCAGTATTTT. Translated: CASSLGSSGVRPSTDTQYF.

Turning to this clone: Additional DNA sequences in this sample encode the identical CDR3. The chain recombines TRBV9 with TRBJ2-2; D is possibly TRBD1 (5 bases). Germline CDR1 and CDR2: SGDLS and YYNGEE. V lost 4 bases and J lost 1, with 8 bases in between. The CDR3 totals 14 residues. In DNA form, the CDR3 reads TGTGCCAGCAGCCCTCAGGGGAACACCGGGGAGCTGTTTTTT. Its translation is CASSPQGNTGELFF.

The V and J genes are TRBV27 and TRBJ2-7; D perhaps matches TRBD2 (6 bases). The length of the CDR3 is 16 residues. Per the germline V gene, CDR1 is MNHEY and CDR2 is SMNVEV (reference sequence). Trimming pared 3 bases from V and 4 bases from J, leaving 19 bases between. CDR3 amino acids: CASSFTNFGAGYEQYF. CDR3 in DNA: TGTGCCAGCAGTTTCACCAACTTCGGGGCGGGATACGAGCAGTACTTC.

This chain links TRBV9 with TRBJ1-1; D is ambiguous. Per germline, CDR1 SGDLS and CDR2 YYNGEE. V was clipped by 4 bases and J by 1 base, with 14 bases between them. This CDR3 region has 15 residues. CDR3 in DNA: TGTGCCAGCAGCCCTCTGAGCCACCCGAACACTGAAGCTTTCTTT. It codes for CASSPLSHPNTEAFF. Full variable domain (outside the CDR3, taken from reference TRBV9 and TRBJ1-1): DSGVTQTPKHLITATGQRVTLRCSPRSGDLSVYWYQQSLDQGLQFLIQYYNGEERAKGNILERFSAQQFPDLHSELNLSSLELGDSALYFCASSPLSHPNTEAFFGQGTRLTVV.

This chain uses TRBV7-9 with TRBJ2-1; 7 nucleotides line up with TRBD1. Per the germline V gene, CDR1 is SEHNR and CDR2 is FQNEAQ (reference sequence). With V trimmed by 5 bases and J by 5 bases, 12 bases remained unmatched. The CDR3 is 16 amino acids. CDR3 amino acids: CASSTGDRAIHNEQFF. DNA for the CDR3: TGTGCCAGCAGCACCGGAGACAGGGCCATCCACAATGAGCAGTTCTTC.

CDR3 sequence: CASSATGTGGRETQYF. For the CDR3, the DNA is TGCGCCAGCAGTGCGACCGGGACAGGGGGCAGGGAGACCCAGTACTTC. J is TRBJ2-5 and V is TRBV10-1; 12 bases agree with TRBD1. The length of the CDR3 is 16 residues. Germline trimming cut 4 bases from V and 5 bases from J; bases unmatched to any gene: 8. Germline loops: CDR1 WNHNN, CDR2 SYGVQD (reference sequence).

The CDR3 DNA is TGCGCCAGCACCTCCGAAGGGGTCTTCTACGAGCAGTACTTC. Amino acid sequence: CASTSEGVFYEQYF. This chain uses TRBV23-1 with TRBJ2-7; D perhaps matches TRBD1 (5 bases). TRBV23-1 is noted as an ORF with a role that remains uncertain. CDR3 size: 14 residues. Trimming left V 7 bases short and J 3 bases short, with 16 bases between.

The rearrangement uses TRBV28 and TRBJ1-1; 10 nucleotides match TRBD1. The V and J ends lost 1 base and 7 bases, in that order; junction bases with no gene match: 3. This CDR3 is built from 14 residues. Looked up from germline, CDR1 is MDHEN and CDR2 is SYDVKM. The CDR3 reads CASSLFGQGDEAFF. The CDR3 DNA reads TGTGCCAGCAGTTTATTCGGACAGGGGGATGAAGCTTTCTTT.

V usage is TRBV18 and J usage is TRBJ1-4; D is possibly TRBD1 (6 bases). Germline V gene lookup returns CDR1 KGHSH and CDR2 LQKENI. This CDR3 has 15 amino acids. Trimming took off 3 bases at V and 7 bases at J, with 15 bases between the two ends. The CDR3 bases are TGTGCCAGCTCACCTTCGACAGGTGGTGGTGAAAAACTGTTTTTT. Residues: CASSPSTGGGEKLFF.

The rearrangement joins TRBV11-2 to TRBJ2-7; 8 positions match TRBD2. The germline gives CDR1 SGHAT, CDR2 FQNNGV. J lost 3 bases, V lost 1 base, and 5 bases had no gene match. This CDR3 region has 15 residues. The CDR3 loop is CASSLALAEFYEQYF. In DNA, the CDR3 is TGTGCCAGCAGCTTAGCACTAGCGGAATTCTACGAGCAGTACTTC.

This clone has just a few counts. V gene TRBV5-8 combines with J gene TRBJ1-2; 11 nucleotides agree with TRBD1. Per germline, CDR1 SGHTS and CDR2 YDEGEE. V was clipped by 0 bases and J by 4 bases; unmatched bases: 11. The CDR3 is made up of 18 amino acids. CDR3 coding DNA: TGTGCCAGCAGCTTGGAGATTGGGACAGGGGGGAGGGCCTATGGCTACACCTTC. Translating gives CASSLEIGTGGRAYGYTF. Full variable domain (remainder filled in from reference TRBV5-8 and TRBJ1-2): EAGVTQSPTHLIKTRGQQATLRCSPISGHTSVYWYQQALGLGLQFLLWYDEGEERNRGNFPPRFSGRQFPNYSSELNVNALELEDSALYLCASSLEIGTGGRAYGYTFGSGTRLTVV.

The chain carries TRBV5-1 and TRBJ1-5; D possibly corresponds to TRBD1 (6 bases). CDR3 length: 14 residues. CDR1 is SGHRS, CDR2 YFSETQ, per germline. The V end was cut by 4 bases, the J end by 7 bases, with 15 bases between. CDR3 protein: CASSQQGEGQPQHF. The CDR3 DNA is TGCGCCAGCAGCCAACAGGGCGAAGGGCAGCCCCAGCATTTT.

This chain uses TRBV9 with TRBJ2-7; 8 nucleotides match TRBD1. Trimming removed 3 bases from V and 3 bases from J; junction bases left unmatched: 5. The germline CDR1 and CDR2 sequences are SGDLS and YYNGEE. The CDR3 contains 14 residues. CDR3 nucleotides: TGTGCCAGCAGCGCCAAAGACAGGGGCTACGAGCAGTACTTC. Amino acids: CASSAKDRGYEQYF.

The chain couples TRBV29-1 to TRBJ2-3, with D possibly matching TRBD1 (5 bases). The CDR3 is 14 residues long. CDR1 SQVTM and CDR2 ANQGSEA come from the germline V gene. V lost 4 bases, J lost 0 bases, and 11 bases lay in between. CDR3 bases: TGCAGCGTTGGGGGCCGTCCTAGCACAGATACGCAGTATTTT. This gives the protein CSVGGRPSTDTQYF.

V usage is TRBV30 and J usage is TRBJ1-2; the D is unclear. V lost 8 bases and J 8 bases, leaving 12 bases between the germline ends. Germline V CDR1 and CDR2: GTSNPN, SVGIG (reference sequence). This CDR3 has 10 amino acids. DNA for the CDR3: TGTGCCCCCACCCTCGGGGGCTACACCTTC. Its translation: CAPTLGGYTF.

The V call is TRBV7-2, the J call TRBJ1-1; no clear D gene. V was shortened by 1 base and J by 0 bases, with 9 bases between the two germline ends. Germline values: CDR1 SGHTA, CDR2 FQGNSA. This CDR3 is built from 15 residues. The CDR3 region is CASSLVREVNTEAFF. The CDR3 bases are TGTGCCAGCAGCTTAGTAAGGGAGGTGAACACTGAAGCTTTCTTT.

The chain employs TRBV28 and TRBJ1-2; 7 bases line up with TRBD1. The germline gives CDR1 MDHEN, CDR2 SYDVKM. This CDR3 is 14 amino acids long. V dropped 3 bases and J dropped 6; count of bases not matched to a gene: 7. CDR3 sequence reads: CASSLRQQGNGYTF. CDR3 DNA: TGTGCCAGCAGTTTGCGACAACAGGGGAATGGCTACACCTTC.

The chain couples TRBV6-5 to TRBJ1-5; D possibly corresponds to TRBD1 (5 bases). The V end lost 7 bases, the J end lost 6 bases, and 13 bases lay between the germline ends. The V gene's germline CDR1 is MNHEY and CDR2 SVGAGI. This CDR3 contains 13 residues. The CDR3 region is CASMRGIGQPQHF. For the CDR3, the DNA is TGTGCCAGCATGCGGGGCATAGGTCAGCCCCAGCATTTT.

CDR3 region: CASSFNSNEQFF. The DNA of the CDR3 is TGTGCCAGCAGCTTTAATTCCAATGAGCAGTTCTTC. The rearrangement links TRBV5-5 to TRBJ2-1, with no clear D. V gave up 2 bases and J gave up 6 bases, with 6 bases separating them. Germline CDR1 reads SGHKS; CDR2 reads YYEKEE (reference sequence). The CDR3 runs 12 residues.

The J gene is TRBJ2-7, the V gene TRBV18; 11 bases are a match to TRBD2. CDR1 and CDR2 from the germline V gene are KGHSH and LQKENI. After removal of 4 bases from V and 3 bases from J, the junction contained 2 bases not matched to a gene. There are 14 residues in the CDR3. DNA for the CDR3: TGTGCCAGCTCACTTAGCGGGAGGGTCTACGAGCAGTACTTC. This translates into CASSLSGRVYEQYF.

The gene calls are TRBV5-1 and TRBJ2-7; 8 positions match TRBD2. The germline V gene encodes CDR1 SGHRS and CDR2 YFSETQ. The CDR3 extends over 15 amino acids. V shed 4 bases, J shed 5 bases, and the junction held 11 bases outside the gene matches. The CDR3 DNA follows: TGCGCCAGCAGCCCGTATAGCGGGGAAGGGGACGAGCAGTACTTC. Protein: CASSPYSGEGDEQYF.

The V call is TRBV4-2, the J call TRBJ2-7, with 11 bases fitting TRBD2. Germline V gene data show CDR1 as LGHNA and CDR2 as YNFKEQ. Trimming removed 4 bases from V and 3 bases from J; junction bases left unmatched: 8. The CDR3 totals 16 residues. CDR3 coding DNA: TGTGCCAGCAGCCCTAGAGCACTAGCGGGAGTCTACGAGCAGTACTTC. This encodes CASSPRALAGVYEQYF.

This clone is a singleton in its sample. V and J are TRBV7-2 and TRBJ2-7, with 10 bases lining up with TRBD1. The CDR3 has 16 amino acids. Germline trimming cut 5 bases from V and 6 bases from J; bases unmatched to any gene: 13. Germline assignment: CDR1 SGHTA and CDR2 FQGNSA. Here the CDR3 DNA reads TGTGCCAGCAGCCCGGGGCGAGACAGGGGGCCTCGCGAGCAGTACTTC. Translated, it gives CASSPGRDRGPREQYF.

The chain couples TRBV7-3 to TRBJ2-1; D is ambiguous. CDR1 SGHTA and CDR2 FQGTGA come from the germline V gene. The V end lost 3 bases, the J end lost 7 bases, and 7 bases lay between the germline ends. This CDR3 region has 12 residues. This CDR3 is CASSFARNEQFF. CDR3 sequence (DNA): TGTGCCAGCAGCTTCGCCAGGAATGAGCAGTTCTTC. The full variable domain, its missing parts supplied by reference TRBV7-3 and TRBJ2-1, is GAGVSQTPSNKVTEKGKYVELRCDPISGHTALYWYRQSLGQGPEFLIYFQGTGAADDSGLPNDRFFAVRPEGSVSTLKIQRTERGDSAVYLCASSFARNEQFFGPGTRLTVL.

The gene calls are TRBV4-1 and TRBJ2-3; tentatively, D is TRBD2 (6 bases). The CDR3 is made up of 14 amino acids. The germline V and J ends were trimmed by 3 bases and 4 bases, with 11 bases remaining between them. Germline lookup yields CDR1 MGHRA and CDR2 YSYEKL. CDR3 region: CASSQPRGPDTQYF. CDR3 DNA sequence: TGCGCCAGCAGCCAGCCGCGGGGTCCAGATACGCAGTATTTT.

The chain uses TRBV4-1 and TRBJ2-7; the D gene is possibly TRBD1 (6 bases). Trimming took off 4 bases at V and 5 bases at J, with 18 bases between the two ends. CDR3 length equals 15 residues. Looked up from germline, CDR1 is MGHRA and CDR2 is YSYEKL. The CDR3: CASSRNYGQTNEQYF. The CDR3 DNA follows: TGCGCCAGCAGCCGCAACTACGGACAGACGAACGAGCAGTACTTC.

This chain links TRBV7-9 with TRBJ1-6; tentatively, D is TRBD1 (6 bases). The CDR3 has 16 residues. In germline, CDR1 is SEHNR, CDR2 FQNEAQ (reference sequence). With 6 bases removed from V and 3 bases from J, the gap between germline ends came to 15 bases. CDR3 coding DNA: TGTGCCAGCAGTCAGGGGCAGACCGACTATAATTCACCCCTCCACTTT. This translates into CASSQGQTDYNSPLHF. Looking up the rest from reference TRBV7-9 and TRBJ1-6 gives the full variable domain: DTGVSQNPRHKITKRGQNVTFRCDPISEHNRLYWYRQTLGQGPEFLTYFQNEAQLEKSRLLSDRFSAERPKGSFSTLEIQRTEQGDSAMYLCASSQGQTDYNSPLHFGNGTRLTVT.